This T cell receptor (beta chain) was found in a study of OX40 agonist ivuxolimab in advanced cancers. Study findings and constraints: More expanded clones were seen, on average, in CD8+ T cells than in CD4+.

With respect to this clone: Antigen specificity is unknown.

There are 16 residues in the CDR3. V dropped 4 bases and J dropped 3; count of bases not matched to a gene: 11. CDR1 is LNHDA and CDR2 is SQIVND in the germline V gene (reference sequence). Sequenced by immunoSEQ multiplex PCR; TCRdb stores in-frame clones only, minus some. This table has about 82,000 clones, around 90% appearing once. The V call is TRBV19, the J call TRBJ2-7; 8 bases are shared with TRBD1. The receptor was isolated from an adult with an advanced solid tumor such as melanoma, head and neck, liver or kidney cancer. The material sequenced was CD4+ or CD8+ T cells sorted from blood, taken in a trial of the OX40 agonist ivuxolimab. The CDR3 sequence: CASSTPTGVGGYEQYF. CDR3 in DNA: TGTGCCAGTAGTACTCCGACAGGGGTTGGTGGCTACGAGCAGTACTTC.